This TCR beta chain appears in the sequencing data of a study of blood T cell repertoires in COVID-19 (TCRdb year 2020). Study-level background: Samples covering the acute and convalescent phases of COVID-19 were provided by collaborators in the United States, Italy and Spain. HLA class I and class II types, where available, came from metadata supplied by the sample provider rather than from assay-based typing. The dataset comprised deeply sampled blood TCRbeta repertoires from subjects exposed to, actively infected with, or recovered from COVID-19. The repertoires were released in a freely available public database intended as a resource for research on the immune response to SARS-CoV-2. Samples were obtained from the ongoing ImmuneRACE study (first 160 participants) and from over a thousand subjects provided by 6 global collaborators. The material from the prospective study consisted of cDNA or gDNA derived from T cells, B-cell-depleted T cells, or PBMCs. The sample metadata nearly always contained a de-identified subject ID, COVID-19 status, age in years and sex. The study at large found these results: How much clinical and demographic metadata was included differed by source and by participant, and the metadata was provided uncurated.

The germline ends are 11 bases apart after V is trimmed by 1 base and J by 5 bases. The CDR3 covers 14 residues, taking in both the cysteine and the phenylalanine. Only the CDR3 DNA is retained, 42 bases long and in frame from the first base. CDR1 SGHDN and CDR2 FVKESK are derived from the germline V gene. In the prospective study, participants were roughly 18 to 100 years old, resided in fewer than 25 geographic areas of the United States, and were enrolled through a virtual design. In the prospective study, cohorts were assigned on the basis of participant-reported clinical history obtained from a screening survey and a study questionnaire. For ImmuneRACE Cohort 3, a participant was defined as recovered based on two consecutive negative NP/OP PCR tests, clearance by a healthcare professional, or resolution of symptoms. Each participant in the prospective study had whole blood, serum and a nasopharyngeal or oropharyngeal swab collected by mobile phlebotomists. Prospective study participants could optionally give additional blood draws and questionnaires over an approximately two-month period. Before DNA extraction, blood samples from the prospective study were shipped at room temperature or frozen.

TCRbeta CDR3 regions were amplified from genomic DNA using the immunoSEQ Assay, a bias-controlled multiplex PCR. The authors' pipeline ran thus. Nucleated cell counts per sample were estimated from amplification of reference gene primers within the assay. To quantify the absolute abundance of each unique TCRbeta CDR3 rearrangement, sequence reads were collapsed and filtered. For each sample, productive Simpson clonality was calculated as the square root of Simpson's diversity index across productive rearrangements. TCRdb took over this immuneACCESS table, retaining in-frame rearrangements with V and J assigned. Such tables are incomplete; in checked studies, under half of the missing clones stem from an unresolved V gene, and the remainder is unexplained. Clone size and the V and J calls come from that table; the DNA yielded D and trimming. For this sample the table gives a few hundred thousand clones, of which roughly four fifths were detected only once. Around 5.1% of the sample rests with the top ten.

Comment on this clone: Its antigen has not been determined. One base away there is no much larger clone; base qualities are not given.

The receptor's source is a woman in her forties or fifties who had recovered from COVID-19. The specimen was PBMCs or T cells enriched from blood (not recorded which). The chain joins TRBV14 to TRBJ1-2, and possibly TRBD1, on 5 matching bases. The DNA sequence is TGTGCCAGCAGCCAAGTTCAGGGAATGTATGGCTACACCTTC. It translates to CASSQVQGMYGYTF.